The subject of this entry is one T cell receptor beta chain. The data are from a study of OX40 agonist ivuxolimab in advanced cancers. Study details: Subjects had a mean age of roughly 57 years, with a range of 23 to 79; around 83% were male. Three patients, one with hepatocellular carcinoma and two with cutaneous melanoma, achieved partial responses.

This CDR3 contains 15 residues. CDR1 and CDR2 from the germline V gene are MNHNS and SASEGT. The V end lost 2 bases, the J end lost 0 bases, and 8 bases lay between the germline ends. Baseline was the first blood sampling point, followed by cycle 4 day 1 and cycle 7 day 1. The method was immunoSEQ multiplex PCR; TCRdb's version includes in-frame clones alone and lacks a portion of them. The sample lists roughly 35,000 clones; about four fifths were seen once. The chain employs TRBV6-1 and TRBJ2-4; the D gene is possibly TRBD1 (6 bases). Specimen: CD4+ or CD8+ T cells sorted from blood, collected in a trial of the OX40 agonist ivuxolimab. This clonotype was sampled from an adult with an advanced solid tumor such as melanoma, head and neck, liver or kidney cancer. This CDR3 reads CASSETRGAKNIQYF. In DNA, the CDR3 is TGTGCCAGCAGTGAAACCAGGGGAGCCAAAAACATTCAGTACTTC.